The 14 T cell receptor beta chains below come from one sample, sequenced in a study of response to subunit inactivated influenza vaccine. Via MiXCR, TCRdb re-called the RT-PCR reads, giving one row per CDR3 protein. The table shows around 530,000 distinct CDR3 sequences, with about 15% occurring only once. Sequencing used CD4+ T cells sorted from PBMCs, obtained about 24 months after vaccination. The receptors derive from a man aged 50-75 years who received an inactivated influenza vaccine.

The chain links TRBV12-3 or TRBV12-4 to TRBJ1-1, with unresolved D. With 3 bases removed from V and 4 bases from J, the gap between germline ends came to 15 bases. The CDR3 consists of 15 residues. CDR3 residues: CASSFSQTGSTEAFF. CDR3 nucleotides: TGTGCCAGCAGTTTTTCTCAGACGGGTAGCACTGAAGCTTTCTTT.

This clonotype was recorded at least ten times. This chain joins TRBV12-3 or TRBV12-4 and TRBJ2-5; TRBD2 matches at 9 bases. Trimming at V came to 5 bases and at J to 7 bases, leaving 8 bases not matched to a gene. This CDR3 comprises 14 residues. CDR3 loop: CASSDSGRGGTQYF. The CDR3 nucleotides are TGTGCCAGCAGTGATAGCGGGAGAGGGGGGACCCAGTACTTC.

This clonotype was counted between two and nine times. The V call is TRBV2, the J call TRBJ2-7; D is undetermined. The CDR3 length is 11 residues. Germline CDR1 reads SNHLY; CDR2 reads FYNNEI. The germline V and J ends were trimmed by 7 bases and 5 bases, with 9 bases remaining between them. This CDR3 reads CASTTLDEQYF. Written as DNA, the CDR3 is TGTGCCAGCACGACCCTTGACGAGCAGTACTTC.

In its sample, this clonotype was seen a few times. The rearrangement links TRBV20-1 to TRBJ2-5; D may be TRBD1 (5 bases). The CDR3 has 15 residues. Trimming shortened V by 0 bases and J by 2 bases, and 13 bases separated the two germline ends. Germline V CDR1 and CDR2: DFQATT, SNEGSKA (reference sequence). DNA for the CDR3: TGCAGTGCTAGAGATGTAGAGGACATTCAAGAGACCCAGTACTTC. Amino acid sequence: CSARDVEDIQETQYF.

The J gene is TRBJ2-1, the V gene TRBV6-2 or TRBV6-3, with 12 bases lining up with TRBD2. There are 16 residues in the CDR3. Per germline, CDR1 MNHEY and CDR2 SVGEGT. With 6 bases clipped from V and 4 bases from J, the junction kept 7 bases outside the gene matches. The CDR3 DNA reads as TGTGCCAGCAGAGACGGACTAGCGGGGAGTTACAATGAGCAGTTCTTC. Translating it yields CASRDGLAGSYNEQFF.

The rearrangement joins TRBV19 to TRBJ2-5; D remains ambiguous. The CDR3 contains 13 residues. CDR1 is LNHDA, CDR2 SQIVND, per germline (reference sequence). V was trimmed by 3 bases and J by 9 bases, leaving 14 bases between them. As DNA, the CDR3 is TGTGCCAGTAGTATGCCCGGAGTGACGGCCCAGTACTTC. Protein: CASSMPGVTAQYF.

This clonotype has a handful of counts. V usage is TRBV6-1 and J usage is TRBJ1-6, with a tentative D call TRBD1 (6 bases). Germline CDR1 reads MNHNS; CDR2 reads SASEGT. This CDR3 has 13 residues. V was trimmed by 9 bases and J by 4 bases, leaving 10 bases between them. CDR3 residues: CASKGQYNSPLHF. In DNA form, the CDR3 reads TGTGCCAGTAAGGGACAATATAATTCACCCCTCCACTTT.

This clonotype turned up a few times. The chain links TRBV5-1 to TRBJ2-1; a possible D gene is TRBD2 (6 bases). Germline values: CDR1 SGHRS, CDR2 YFSETQ. The CDR3 totals 14 residues. Trimming took 0 bases from V and 7 from J, leaving 11 bases between them. The CDR3 reads CASSLDGSLNEQFF. In DNA form, the CDR3 reads TGCGCCAGCAGCTTGGACGGGAGCCTTAATGAGCAGTTCTTC.

This sequence joins TRBV10-3 and TRBJ1-6, with 7 bases matching TRBD1. V gave up 0 bases and J gave up 7 bases; unmatched junction bases: 6. The CDR3 length is 16 residues. Germline loops: CDR1 ENHRY, CDR2 SYGVKD. The CDR3 region is CAISESGTGENSPLHF. CDR3 coding DNA: TGTGCCATCAGTGAGTCTGGAACAGGGGAGAATTCACCCCTCCACTTT.

The rearrangement uses TRBV5-1 and TRBJ2-7; TRBD1 agrees at 9 bases. The CDR3 has 16 amino acids. Per the germline V gene, CDR1 is SGHRS and CDR2 is YFSETQ. V lost 0 bases to trimming and J lost 3 bases; unmatched junction nucleotides: 7. The CDR3 region has the DNA TGCGCCAGCAGCTTGGGAGCGGGACAGGGCGTCTACGAGCAGTACTTC. Its protein is CASSLGAGQGVYEQYF.

V usage is TRBV10-3 and J usage is TRBJ2-7, with D possibly being TRBD2 (5 bases). Germline V gives CDR1 ENHRY, CDR2 SYGVKD. CDR3 size: 15 residues. Trimming cost V 0 bases and J 2 bases, with 11 bases left between them. The DNA for the CDR3 is TGTGCCATCAGTGAGTCGGACTCTCCTACCTACGAGCAGTACTTC. The encoded protein is CAISESDSPTYEQYF.

This clonotype has more than one count but fewer than ten. The chain has TRBV7-2 and TRBJ1-2, with a possible D match to TRBD1 (5 bases). Germline V gene data show CDR1 as SGHTA and CDR2 as FQGNSA. Trimming pared 1 base from V and 3 bases from J, leaving 9 bases between. There are 14 residues in the CDR3. The CDR3 DNA reads as TGTGCCAGCAGCTTAGGCGGGGCGTACTATGGCTACACCTTC. It yields the protein CASSLGGAYYGYTF. The complete variable domain, with remaining parts taken from reference TRBV7-2 and TRBJ1-2, reads GAGVSQSPSNKVTEKGKDVELRCDPISGHTALYWYRQSLGQGLEFLIYFQGNSAPDKSGLPSDRFSAERTGGSVSTLTIQRTQQEDSAVYLCASSLGGAYYGYTFGSGTRLTVV.

This clonotype was detected a few times. The chain combines TRBV6-5 with TRBJ1-1; 9 nucleotides agree with TRBD1. V shed 4 bases and J 1 base; nucleotides not matched to a gene: 1. The CDR3 consists of 14 residues. Germline V lookup: CDR1 MNHEY, CDR2 SVGAGI. This CDR3 is CASSSDRGNTEAFF. The CDR3 DNA sequence: TGTGCCAGCAGTTCGGACAGGGGGAACACTGAAGCTTTCTTT.

J is TRBJ1-1 and V is TRBV11-2; D is unclear. The length of the CDR3 is 15 residues. V lost 2 bases, J lost 1 base, and 11 bases lay in between. Germline V gives CDR1 SGHAT, CDR2 FQNNGV. CDR3 sequence: CASSLMMGGNTEAFF. In DNA, the CDR3 is TGTGCCAGCAGCTTAATGATGGGAGGGAACACTGAAGCTTTCTTT.